The rows below give T cell receptor beta chains drawn from one sample of a study of cytomegalovirus exposure and HLA in healthy donors. Here immunoSEQ multiplex PCR was the method, and the copy in TCRdb shows in-frame clones only, minus some. The table records fewer than 80,000 clones, 65% to 75% of them present only once. Input material: PBMCs. These receptors originate from an older woman in good health and CMV-seropositive. Both conserved end residues are trimmed from each CDR3.

j_gene: TRBJ1-2
v_gene: TRBV20-1
CDR3aa: SGQEGYGYT

j_gene: TRBJ1-1
v_gene: TRBV6-1
CDR3aa: ASKDPGTRAF

j_gene: TRBJ1-2
v_gene: TRBV29-1
CDR3aa: SVERANYGYT

j_gene: TRBJ1-1
v_gene: TRBV5-1
CDR3aa: ASSLDMATEAF

j_gene: TRBJ1-1
v_gene: TRBV5-4
CDR3aa: ASSPPTGYTEAF

j_gene: TRBJ2-1
v_gene: TRBV2
CDR3aa: ASRLAGDEQF

j_gene: TRBJ2-1
v_gene: TRBV29-1
CDR3aa: SVEPGQAYYNEQF

j_gene: TRBJ2-6
v_gene: TRBV5-1
CDR3aa: ASSSYRDSGANVLT

j_gene: TRBJ2-3
v_gene: TRBV4-1
CDR3aa: ASSQGLASTDTQY

j_gene: TRBJ2-3
v_gene: TRBV9
CDR3aa: ASSYYSGGAADTQY

j_gene: TRBJ2-1
v_gene: TRBV11-3
CDR3aa: ASSLVASGSPSYNEQF

j_gene: TRBJ2-5
v_gene: TRBV30
CDR3aa: AWSLTSGRAKTQY

j_gene: TRBJ1-1
v_gene: TRBV11-3
CDR3aa: ASSSQGTTEAF

j_gene: TRBJ1-2
v_gene: TRBV29-1
CDR3aa: SVEDREFYGYT

j_gene: TRBJ2-2
v_gene: TRBV30
CDR3aa: AWDVKETGELF

j_gene: TRBJ2-7
v_gene: TRBV6-6
CDR3aa: ASSRNRDYEQY

j_gene: TRBJ1-2
v_gene: TRBV5-6
CDR3aa: ASSLGTGAFYGYT

j_gene: TRBJ2-7
v_gene: TRBV5-6
CDR3aa: ASSSPGQAYEQY

j_gene: TRBJ2-3
v_gene: TRBV5-1
CDR3aa: ASRRAGNTDTQY

j_gene: TRBJ1-6
v_gene: TRBV9
CDR3aa: ASSIRDRASSPLH

j_gene: TRBJ1-1
v_gene: TRBV6-5
CDR3aa: ASNGQGAWNTEAF

j_gene: TRBJ2-7
v_gene: TRBV5-1
CDR3aa: ASSPGTGGVEQY

j_gene: TRBJ1-2
v_gene: TRBV4-1
CDR3aa: ASSLQGRLDNYGYT

j_gene: TRBJ2-7
v_gene: TRBV9
CDR3aa: ASSVVAREVSEQY

j_gene: TRBJ2-1
v_gene: TRBV30
CDR3aa: AWRTTGGSYNEQF

j_gene: TRBJ2-3
v_gene: TRBV7-9
CDR3aa: ASSPRLDTQY

j_gene: TRBJ2-3
v_gene: TRBV15
CDR3aa: ATSRDRDTDTQY

j_gene: TRBJ2-7
v_gene: TRBV30
CDR3aa: AWFPEAAPSYEQY

j_gene: TRBJ2-5
v_gene: TRBV19
CDR3aa: ASAPDRGQETQY

j_gene: TRBJ1-4
v_gene: TRBV7-8
CDR3aa: ASSSSNEKLF

j_gene: TRBJ1-3
v_gene: TRBV5-1
CDR3aa: ASSLVQGAGNTIY

j_gene: TRBJ1-1
v_gene: TRBV29-1
CDR3aa: SVDKGGMNTEAF

j_gene: TRBJ1-1
v_gene: TRBV19
CDR3aa: ASSRIYGNTEAF

j_gene: TRBJ2-1
v_gene: TRBV4-1
CDR3aa: ASSQTGTGGLSGQF

j_gene: TRBJ1-4
v_gene: TRBV9
CDR3aa: ASSPRGRENEKLF

j_gene: TRBJ1-1
v_gene: TRBV9
CDR3aa: ASSVGQANTEAF

j_gene: TRBJ1-2
v_gene: TRBV7-2
CDR3aa: ASRSRDGYT

j_gene: TRBJ2-3
v_gene: TRBV7-4
CDR3aa: ASSLVLAGGADTQY

j_gene: TRBJ1-2
v_gene: TRBV4-1
CDR3aa: ASSPPVAGDYGYT

j_gene: TRBJ2-4
v_gene: TRBV30
CDR3aa: AWDRPPGVNIQY

j_gene: TRBJ2-7
v_gene: TRBV30
CDR3aa: AWRPRGSNEQY

j_gene: TRBJ2-7
v_gene: TRBV2
CDR3aa: ASASPSYEQY

j_gene: TRBJ1-1
v_gene: TRBV5-1
CDR3aa: ASSMPAGGAPTEAF

j_gene: TRBJ1-3
v_gene: TRBV14
CDR3aa: ASSQVSGNTIY

j_gene: TRBJ2-7
v_gene: TRBV5-1
CDR3aa: ASSAGTVAYEQY

j_gene: TRBJ1-1
v_gene: TRBV5-1
CDR3aa: ASSRTGAFLGEAF

j_gene: TRBJ2-1
v_gene: TRBV5-1
CDR3aa: ASSLDGTSGSYEQF

j_gene: TRBJ1-6
v_gene: TRBV6-5
CDR3aa: ASSRSGTVRSIH

j_gene: TRBJ2-7
v_gene: TRBV7-2
CDR3aa: ASSEGLDRSYEQY

j_gene: TRBJ1-2
v_gene: TRBV18
CDR3aa: ASSPQGMDGYT

j_gene: TRBJ1-1
v_gene: TRBV6-5
CDR3aa: ASSYAGTGVTEAF

j_gene: TRBJ1-2
v_gene: TRBV10-3
CDR3aa: AISPGQDYGYT

j_gene: TRBJ1-3
v_gene: TRBV30
CDR3aa: AWSVPSSGNTIY

j_gene: TRBJ2-7
v_gene: TRBV27
CDR3aa: ASRFVDRPYEQY